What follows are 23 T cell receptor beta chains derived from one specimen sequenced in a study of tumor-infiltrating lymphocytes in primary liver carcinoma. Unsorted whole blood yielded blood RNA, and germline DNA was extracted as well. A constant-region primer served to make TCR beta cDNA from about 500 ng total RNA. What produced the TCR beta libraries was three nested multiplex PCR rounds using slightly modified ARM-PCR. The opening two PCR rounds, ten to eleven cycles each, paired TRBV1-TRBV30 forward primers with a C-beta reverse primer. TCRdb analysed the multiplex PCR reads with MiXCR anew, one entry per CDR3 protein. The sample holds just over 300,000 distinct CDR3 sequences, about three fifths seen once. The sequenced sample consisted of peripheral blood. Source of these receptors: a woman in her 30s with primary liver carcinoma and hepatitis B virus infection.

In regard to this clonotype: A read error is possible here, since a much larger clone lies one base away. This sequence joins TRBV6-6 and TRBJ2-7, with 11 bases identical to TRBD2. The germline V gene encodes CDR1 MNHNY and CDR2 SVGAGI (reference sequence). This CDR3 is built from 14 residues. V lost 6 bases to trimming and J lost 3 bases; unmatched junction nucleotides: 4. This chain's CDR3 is CASSVGTSGYEQYF. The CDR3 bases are TGTGCCAGCAGCGTCGGGACTAGCGGCTACGAGCAGTACTTC.

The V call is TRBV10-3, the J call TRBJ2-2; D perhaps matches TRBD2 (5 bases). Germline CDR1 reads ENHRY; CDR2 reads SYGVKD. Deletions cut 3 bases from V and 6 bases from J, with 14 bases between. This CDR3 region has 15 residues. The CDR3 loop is CAISDLDLGAGELFF. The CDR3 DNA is TGTGCCATCAGTGATCTGGACCTCGGGGCCGGGGAGCTGTTTTTT.

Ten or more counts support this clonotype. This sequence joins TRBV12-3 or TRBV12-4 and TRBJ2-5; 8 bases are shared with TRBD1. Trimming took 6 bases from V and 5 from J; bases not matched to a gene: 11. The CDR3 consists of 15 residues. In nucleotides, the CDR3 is TGTGCCAGCAGCCTCCAACCCAGGGGGCTGGAGACCCAGTACTTC. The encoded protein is CASSLQPRGLETQYF.

In DNA form, the CDR3 reads TGTGCCAGCAGCTCCAGCGGGAGGATTGACAATGAGCAGTTCTTC. It encodes CASSSSGRIDNEQFF. V is TRBV13 and J is TRBJ2-1, with 9 bases fitting TRBD2. V gave up 4 bases and J gave up 5 bases; unmatched junction bases: 6. In germline, CDR1 is PRHDT, CDR2 FYEKMQ (reference sequence). The CDR3 is made up of 15 amino acids.

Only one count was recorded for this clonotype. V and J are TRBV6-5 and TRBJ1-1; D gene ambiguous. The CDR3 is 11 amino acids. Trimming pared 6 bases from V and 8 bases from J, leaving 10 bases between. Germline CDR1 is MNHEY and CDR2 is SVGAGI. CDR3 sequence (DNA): TGTGCCAGCAGCCTCGATGAGGAAGCTTTCTTT. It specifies CASSLDEEAFF.

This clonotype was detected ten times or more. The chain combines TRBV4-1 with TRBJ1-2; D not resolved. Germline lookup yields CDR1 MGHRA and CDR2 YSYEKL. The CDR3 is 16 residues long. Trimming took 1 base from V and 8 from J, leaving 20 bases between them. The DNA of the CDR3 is TGCGCCAGCAGCCAAGGCCTGACCGGGAGGCCGGACGGCTACACCTTC. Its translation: CASSQGLTGRPDGYTF.

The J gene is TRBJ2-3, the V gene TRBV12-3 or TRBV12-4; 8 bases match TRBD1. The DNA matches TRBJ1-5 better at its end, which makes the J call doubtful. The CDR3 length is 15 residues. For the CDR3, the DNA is TGTGCCAGCAGTTTTGGGGACAGGAGCACAGATACGCAGCATTTT. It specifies CASSFGDRSTDTQHF.

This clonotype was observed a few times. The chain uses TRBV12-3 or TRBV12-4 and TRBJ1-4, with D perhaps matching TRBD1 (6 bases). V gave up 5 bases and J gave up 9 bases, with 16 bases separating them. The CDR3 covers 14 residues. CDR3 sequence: CASSPLPQGQKLFF. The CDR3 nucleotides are TGTGCCAGCAGTCCGTTGCCCCAGGGGCAAAAACTGTTTTTT.

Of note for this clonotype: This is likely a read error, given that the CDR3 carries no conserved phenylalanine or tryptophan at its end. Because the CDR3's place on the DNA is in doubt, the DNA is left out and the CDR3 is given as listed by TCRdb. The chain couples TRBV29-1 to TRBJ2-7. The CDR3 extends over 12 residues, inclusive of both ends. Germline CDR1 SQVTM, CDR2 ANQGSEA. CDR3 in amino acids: CSVGGRAYEQYI.

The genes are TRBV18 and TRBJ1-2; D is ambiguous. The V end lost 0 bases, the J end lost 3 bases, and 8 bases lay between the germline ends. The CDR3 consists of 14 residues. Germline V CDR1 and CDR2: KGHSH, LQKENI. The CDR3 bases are TGTGCCAGCTCACCACCCACGGCGTACTATGGCTACACCTTC. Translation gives CASSPPTAYYGYTF. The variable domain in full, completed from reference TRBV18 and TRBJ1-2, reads NAGVMQNPRHLVRRRGQEARLRCSPMKGHSHVYWYRQLPEEGLKFMVYLQKENIIDESGMPKERFSAEFPKEGPSILRIQQVVRGDSAAYFCASSPPTAYYGYTFGSGTRLTVV.

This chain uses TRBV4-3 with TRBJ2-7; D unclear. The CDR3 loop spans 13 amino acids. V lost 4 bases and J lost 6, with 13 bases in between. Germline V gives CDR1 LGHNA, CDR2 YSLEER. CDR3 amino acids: CASSREGSSEQYF. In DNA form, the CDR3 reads TGCGCCAGCAGCCGAGAAGGTAGTTCCGAGCAGTACTTC.

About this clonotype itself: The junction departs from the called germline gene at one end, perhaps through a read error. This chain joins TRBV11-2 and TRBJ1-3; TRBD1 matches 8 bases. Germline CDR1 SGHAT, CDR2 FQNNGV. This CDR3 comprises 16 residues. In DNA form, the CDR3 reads TGTGCCAGCAGCATCGGACAGGGCAGTCCTGGGAACACCATATATTTT. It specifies CASSIGQGSPGNTIYF.

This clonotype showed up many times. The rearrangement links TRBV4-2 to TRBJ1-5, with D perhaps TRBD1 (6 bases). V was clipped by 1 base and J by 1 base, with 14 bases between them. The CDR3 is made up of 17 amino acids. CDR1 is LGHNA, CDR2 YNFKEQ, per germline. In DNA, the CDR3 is TGTGCCAGCAGCCAAGGCGATGGACAGAGGAGCAATCAGCCCCAGCATTTT. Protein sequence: CASSQGDGQRSNQPQHF.

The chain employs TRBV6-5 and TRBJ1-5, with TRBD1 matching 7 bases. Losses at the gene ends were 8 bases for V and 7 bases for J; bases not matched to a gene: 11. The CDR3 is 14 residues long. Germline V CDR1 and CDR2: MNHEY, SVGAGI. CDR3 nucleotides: TGTGCCAGCGTCGGACAGGACCTACCCCAGCCCCAGCATTTT. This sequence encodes CASVGQDLPQPQHF.

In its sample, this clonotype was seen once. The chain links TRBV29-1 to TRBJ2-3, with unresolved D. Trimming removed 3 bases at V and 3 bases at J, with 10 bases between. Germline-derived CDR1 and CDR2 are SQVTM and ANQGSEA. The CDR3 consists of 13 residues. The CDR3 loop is CSVDGNGTDTQYF. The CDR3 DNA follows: TGCAGCGTTGACGGCAATGGAACAGATACGCAGTATTTT.

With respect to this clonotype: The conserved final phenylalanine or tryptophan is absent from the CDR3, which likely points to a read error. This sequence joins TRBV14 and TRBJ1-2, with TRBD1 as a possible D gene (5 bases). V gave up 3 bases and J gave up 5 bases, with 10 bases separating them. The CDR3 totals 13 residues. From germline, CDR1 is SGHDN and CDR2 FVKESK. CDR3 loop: CASSQQGRYGYTL. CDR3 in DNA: TGTGCCAGCAGCCAGCAGGGCCGGTATGGCTACACCTTA.

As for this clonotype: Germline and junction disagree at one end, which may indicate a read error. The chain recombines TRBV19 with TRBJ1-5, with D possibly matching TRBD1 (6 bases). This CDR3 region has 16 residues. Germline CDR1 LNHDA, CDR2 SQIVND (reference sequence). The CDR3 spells CASNITGQGRIQPQHF. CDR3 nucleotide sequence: TGTGCCAGTAATATAACGGGGCAGGGGCGGATTCAGCCCCAGCATTTT.

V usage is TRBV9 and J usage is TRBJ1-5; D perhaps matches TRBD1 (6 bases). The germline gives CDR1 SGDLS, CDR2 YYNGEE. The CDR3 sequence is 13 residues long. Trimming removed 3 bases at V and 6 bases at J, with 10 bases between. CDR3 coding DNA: TGTGCCAGCAGCGCTACAGGGTCTCAGCCCCAGCATTTT. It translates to CASSATGSQPQHF.

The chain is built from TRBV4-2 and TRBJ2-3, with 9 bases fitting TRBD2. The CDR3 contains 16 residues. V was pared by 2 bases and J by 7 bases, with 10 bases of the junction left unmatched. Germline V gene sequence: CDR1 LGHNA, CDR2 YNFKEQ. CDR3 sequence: CASSQFLAGGGNTQYF. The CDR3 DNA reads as TGTGCCAGCAGCCAATTCCTCGCGGGAGGGGGAAATACGCAGTATTTT.

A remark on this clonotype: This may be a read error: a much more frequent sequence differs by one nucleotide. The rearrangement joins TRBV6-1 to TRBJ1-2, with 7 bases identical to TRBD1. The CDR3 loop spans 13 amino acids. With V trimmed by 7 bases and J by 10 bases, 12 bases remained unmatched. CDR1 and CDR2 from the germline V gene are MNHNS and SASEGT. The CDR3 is CASTEQGMFVYTF. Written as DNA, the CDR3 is TGTGCCAGCACGGAACAGGGGATGTTTGTCTACACCTTC.

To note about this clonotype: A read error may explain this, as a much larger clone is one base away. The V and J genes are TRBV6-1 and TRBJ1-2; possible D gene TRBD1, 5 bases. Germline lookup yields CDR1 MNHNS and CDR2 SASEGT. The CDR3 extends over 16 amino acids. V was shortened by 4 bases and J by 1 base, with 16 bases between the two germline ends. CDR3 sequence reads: CASSGAGRRVNYGYTF. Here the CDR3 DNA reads TGTGCCAGCAGTGGGGCAGGGCGGAGGGTTAACTATGGCTACACCTTC.

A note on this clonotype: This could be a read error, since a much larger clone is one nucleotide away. The CDR3 sequence: CASSGERGITEAFF. CDR3 in DNA: TGTGCCAGCTCGGGTGAGAGGGGCATCACTGAAGCTTTCTTT. V is TRBV6-1 and J is TRBJ1-1; D might be TRBD1 (5 bases). The V end was cut by 8 bases, the J end by 4 bases, with 17 bases between. Germline V gene lookup returns CDR1 MNHNS and CDR2 SASEGT. This CDR3 is 14 amino acids long.

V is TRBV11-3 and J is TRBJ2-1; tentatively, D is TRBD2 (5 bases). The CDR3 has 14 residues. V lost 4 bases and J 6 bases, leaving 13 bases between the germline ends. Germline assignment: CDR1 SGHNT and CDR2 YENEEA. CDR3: CASSSDPSGNEQFF. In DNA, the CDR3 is TGTGCCAGCAGCTCGGATCCCAGCGGCAATGAGCAGTTCTTC.